The T cell receptor beta chain described here comes from a study of control samples from healthy donors and cancer patients. Sequenced by immunoSEQ multiplex PCR; TCRdb stores in-frame clones only, minus some. The table has around 100,000 clones, roughly 87% seen once; the top ten hold about 20%. The CDR3 runs 13 residues. V lost 4 bases, J lost 13 bases, and 17 bases lay in between. Germline assignment: CDR1 LNHDA and CDR2 SQIVND (reference sequence). This chain joins TRBV19 and TRBJ2-1, with D perhaps matching TRBD1 or TRBD2 (5 bases each). Sequencing input: blood. The TCR comes from a woman aged 45-65 years in good health. The chain's CDR3 is CASSTTKGFGQFF. The CDR3 region has the DNA TGTGCCAGTAGTACGACTAAGGGGTTCGGTCAGTTCTTC.